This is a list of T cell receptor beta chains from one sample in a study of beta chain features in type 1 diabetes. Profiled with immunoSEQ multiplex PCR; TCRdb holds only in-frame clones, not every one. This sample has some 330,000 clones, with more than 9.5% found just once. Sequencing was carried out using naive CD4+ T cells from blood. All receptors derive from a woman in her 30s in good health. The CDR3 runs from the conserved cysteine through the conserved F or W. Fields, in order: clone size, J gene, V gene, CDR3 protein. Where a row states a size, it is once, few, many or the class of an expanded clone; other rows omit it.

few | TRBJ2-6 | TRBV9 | CASSVSGASAGANVLTF
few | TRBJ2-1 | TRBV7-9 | CASSLVRDYSYNEQFF
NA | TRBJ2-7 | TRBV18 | CASSPDLAGTYEQYF
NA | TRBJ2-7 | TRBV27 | CASSFKGLAAGEQYF
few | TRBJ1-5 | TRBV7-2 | CASSLGSGRAGDQPQHF
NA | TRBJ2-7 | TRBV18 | CASSPLRPVGHPESNYEQYF
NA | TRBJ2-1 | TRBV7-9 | CASSDILDRSYNEQFF
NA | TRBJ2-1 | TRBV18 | CASSPPGLAGYNEQFF
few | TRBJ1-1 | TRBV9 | CASSVVAGGKNTEAFF
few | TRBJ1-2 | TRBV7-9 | CASSLIDAGGMRGYTF
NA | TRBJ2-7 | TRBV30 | CARNRGNEQYF
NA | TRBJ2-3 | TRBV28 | CASQRGDLNTDTQYF
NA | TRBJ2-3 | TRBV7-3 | CASSLTGTSTDTQYF
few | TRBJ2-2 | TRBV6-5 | CASSYSGANTGELFF
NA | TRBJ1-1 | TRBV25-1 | CASSDPLNTEAFF
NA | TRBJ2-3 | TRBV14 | CASSQRVGPGLAGQLESTDTQYF
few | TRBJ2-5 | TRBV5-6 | CASSEWTKQETQYF
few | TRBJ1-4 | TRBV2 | CASSEDRGVEKLFF
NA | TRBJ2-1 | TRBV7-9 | CASLLAGGYNEQFF
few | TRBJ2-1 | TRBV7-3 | CASAFSGSSYNEQFF
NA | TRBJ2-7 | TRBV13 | CASSLGGTGSYEQYF
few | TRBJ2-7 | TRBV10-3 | CAISESEGLYEQYF
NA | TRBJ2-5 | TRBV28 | CASSLVGGSQETQYF
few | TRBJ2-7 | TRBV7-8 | CASSLALAGARYEQYF
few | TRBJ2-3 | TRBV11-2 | CASSLRGFGTDTQYF
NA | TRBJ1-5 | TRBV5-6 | CASSLAGDGNQPQHF
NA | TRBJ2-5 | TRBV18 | CASSATGRGSEETQYF
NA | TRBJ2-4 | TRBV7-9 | CASSLDADMNIQYF
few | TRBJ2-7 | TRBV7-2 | CASSPQRESTYEQYF
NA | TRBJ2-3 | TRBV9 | CASSGRDRGLIFGTDTQYF
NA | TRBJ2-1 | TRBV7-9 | CASSLANLDNEQFF
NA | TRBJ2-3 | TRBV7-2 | CASSTGTSGSLPDTQYF
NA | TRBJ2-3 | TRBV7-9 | CASSLERRVTDTQYF
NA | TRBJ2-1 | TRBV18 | CASSPLSSGRGNEQFF
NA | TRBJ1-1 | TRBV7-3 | CASSLTGTGQTEAFF
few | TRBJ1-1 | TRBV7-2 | CASSSDRVNTEAFF
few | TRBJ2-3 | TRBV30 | CAWSGLADFTDTQYF
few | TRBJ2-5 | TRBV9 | CASSGGTGGAGETQYF
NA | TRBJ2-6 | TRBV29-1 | CSATSLGLYSGANVLTF
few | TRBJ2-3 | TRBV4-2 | CASSRRQGTDTQYF
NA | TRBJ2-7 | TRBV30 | CAWSMSSYEQYF
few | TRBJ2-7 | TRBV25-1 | CASSEYGAGPSYEQYF
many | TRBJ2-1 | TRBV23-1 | CASRRTGQFF
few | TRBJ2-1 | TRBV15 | CATSRDRGEQFF
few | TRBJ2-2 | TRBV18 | CASSPGQNTGELFF
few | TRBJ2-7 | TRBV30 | CACARWYRRAYEQYF
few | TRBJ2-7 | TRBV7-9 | CASAGGEVYYEQYF
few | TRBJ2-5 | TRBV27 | CASRARSTGGWYQETQYF